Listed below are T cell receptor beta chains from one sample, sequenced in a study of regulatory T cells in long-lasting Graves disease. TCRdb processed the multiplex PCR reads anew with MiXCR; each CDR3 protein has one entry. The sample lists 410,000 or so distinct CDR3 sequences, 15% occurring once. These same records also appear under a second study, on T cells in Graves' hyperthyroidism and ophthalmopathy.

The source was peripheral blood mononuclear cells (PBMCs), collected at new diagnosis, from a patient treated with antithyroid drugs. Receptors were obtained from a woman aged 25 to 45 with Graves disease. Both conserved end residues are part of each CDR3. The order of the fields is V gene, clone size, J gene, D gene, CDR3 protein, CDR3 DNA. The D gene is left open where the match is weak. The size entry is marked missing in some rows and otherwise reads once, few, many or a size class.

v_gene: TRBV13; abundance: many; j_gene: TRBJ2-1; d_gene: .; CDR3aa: CASSSDIFDNEQFF; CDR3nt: TGTGCCAGCAGCTCGGACATATTTGACAATGAGCAGTTCTTC
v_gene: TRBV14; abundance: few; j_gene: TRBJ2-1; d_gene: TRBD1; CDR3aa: CASSHSRDRGLIGEQFF; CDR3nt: TGTGCCAGCAGCCATAGCCGGGACAGGGGGTTGATCGGTGAGCAGTTCTTC
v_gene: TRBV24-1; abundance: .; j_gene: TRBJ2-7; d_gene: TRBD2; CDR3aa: CATSDFPDLAGAYEQYF; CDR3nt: TGTGCCACCAGTGATTTCCCGGACCTAGCGGGGGCCTACGAGCAGTACTTC
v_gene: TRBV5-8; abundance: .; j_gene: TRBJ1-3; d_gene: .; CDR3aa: CASPRGRAGNTTYF; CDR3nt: TGTGCCAGTCCCCGCGGGAGGGCTGGAAACACCACATATTTT
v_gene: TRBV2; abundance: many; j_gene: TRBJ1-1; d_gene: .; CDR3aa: CASSEGGLNTEAFF; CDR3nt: TGTGCCAGCAGTGAGGGGGGCCTAAACACTGAAGCTTTCTTT
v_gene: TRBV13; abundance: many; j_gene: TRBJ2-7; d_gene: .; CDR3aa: CASSLTGIEANEQYF; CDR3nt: TGTGCCAGCAGCTTAACAGGTATAGAGGCTAACGAGCAGTACTTC
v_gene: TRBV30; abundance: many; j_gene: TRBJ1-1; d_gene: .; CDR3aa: CAWSVRENTEAFF; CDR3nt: TGTGCCTGGAGTGTCCGAGAGAACACTGAAGCTTTCTTT
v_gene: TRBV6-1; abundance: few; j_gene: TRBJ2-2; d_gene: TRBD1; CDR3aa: CATDRPNTGELFF; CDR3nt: TGTGCCACGGACAGGCCGAACACCGGGGAGCTGTTTTTT
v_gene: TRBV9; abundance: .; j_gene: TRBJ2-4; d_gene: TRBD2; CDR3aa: CASSVGSGSDIQYF; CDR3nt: TGTGCCAGCAGCGTAGGCAGCGGGAGCGACATTCAGTACTTC
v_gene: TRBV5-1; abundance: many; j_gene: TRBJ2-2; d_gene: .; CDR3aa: CASIAAPRGDTGELFF; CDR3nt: TGCGCCAGCATCGCCGCGCCCCGAGGGGACACCGGGGAGCTGTTTTTT
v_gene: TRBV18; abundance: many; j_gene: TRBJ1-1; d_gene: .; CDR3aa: CASSPQGYTEAFF; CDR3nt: TGTGCCAGCTCACCTCAGGGATACACTGAAGCTTTCTTT
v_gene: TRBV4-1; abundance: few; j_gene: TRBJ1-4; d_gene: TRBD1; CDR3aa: CASSKPGGTNEKLFF; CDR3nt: TGCGCCAGCAGCAAGCCAGGGGGAACTAATGAAAAACTGTTTTTT
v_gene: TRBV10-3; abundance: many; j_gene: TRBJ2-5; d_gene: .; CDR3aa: CAISEGGGQETQYF; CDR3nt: TGTGCCATCAGTGAGGGTGGCGGTCAAGAGACCCAGTACTTC
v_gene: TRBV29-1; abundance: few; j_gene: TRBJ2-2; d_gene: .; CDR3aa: CSVDVPNTGELFF; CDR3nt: TGCAGCGTTGATGTCCCTAACACCGGGGAGCTGTTTTTT
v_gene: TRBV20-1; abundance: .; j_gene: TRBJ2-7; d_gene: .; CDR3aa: CSARHKTNPYEQYF; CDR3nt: TGCAGTGCTAGACATAAGACGAACCCCTACGAGCAGTACTTC
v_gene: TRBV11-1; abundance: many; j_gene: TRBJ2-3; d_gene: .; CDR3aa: CASSLKRDRDTQYF; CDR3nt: TGTGCCAGCAGCTTAAAGCGAGACCGGGATACGCAGTATTTT
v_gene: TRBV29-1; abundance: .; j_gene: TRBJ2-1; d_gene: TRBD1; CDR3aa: CSVEADRDYNEQFF; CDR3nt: TGCAGCGTTGAGGCGGACAGGGACTACAATGAGCAGTTCTTC
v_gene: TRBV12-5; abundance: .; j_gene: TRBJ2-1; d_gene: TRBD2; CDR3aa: CASGLVLAGGNEQFF; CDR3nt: TGTGCTAGTGGTTTGGTACTAGCGGGGGGTAATGAGCAGTTCTTC
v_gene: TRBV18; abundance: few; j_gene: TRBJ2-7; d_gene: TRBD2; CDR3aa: CASSMGEGYEQYF; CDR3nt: TGTGCCAGCTCCATGGGGGAGGGCTACGAGCAGTACTTC
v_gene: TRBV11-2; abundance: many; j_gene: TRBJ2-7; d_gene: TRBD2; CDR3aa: CASSLASGGVDSYEQYF; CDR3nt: TGTGCCAGCAGCTTAGCTAGCGGGGGAGTGGACTCCTACGAGCAGTACTTC
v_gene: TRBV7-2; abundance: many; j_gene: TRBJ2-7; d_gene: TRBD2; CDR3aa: CASSSRTSGGLYEQYF; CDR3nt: TGTGCCAGCAGCTCTAGGACTAGCGGAGGACTCTACGAGCAGTACTTC
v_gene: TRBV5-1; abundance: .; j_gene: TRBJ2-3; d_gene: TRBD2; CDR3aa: CASSPASGPSTDTQYF; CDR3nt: TGCGCCAGCAGCCCAGCTAGCGGTCCTAGCACAGATACGCAGTATTTT
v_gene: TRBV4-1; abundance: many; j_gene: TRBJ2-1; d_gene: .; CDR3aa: CASSQERGTQWYNEQFF; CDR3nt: TGCGCCAGCAGCCAAGAACGCGGGACTCAGTGGTACAATGAGCAGTTCTTC
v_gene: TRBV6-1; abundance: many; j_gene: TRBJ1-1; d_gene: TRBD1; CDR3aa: CASSRRDRGLFYTEAFF; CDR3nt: TGTGCCAGCAGTCGCCGGGACAGGGGGCTTTTTTACACTGAAGCTTTCTTT
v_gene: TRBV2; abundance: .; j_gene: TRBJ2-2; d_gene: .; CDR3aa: CASSGGTDTGELFF; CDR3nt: TGTGCCAGCAGTGGAGGGACGGACACCGGGGAGCTGTTTTTT
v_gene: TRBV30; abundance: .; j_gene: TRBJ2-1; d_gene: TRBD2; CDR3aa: CARTSGILQIPTYNEQFF; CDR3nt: TGTGCCCGCACTAGCGGGATCCTTCAGATTCCAACCTACAATGAGCAGTTCTTC
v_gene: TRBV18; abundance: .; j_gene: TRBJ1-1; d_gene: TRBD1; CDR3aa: CASSPPTGRSTEAFF; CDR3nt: TGTGCCAGCTCACCACCGACAGGGCGGAGTACTGAAGCTTTCTTT
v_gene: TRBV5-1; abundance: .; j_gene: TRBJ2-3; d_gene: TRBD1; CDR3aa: CASTREQGADTQYF; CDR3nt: TGCGCCAGCACGAGGGAACAGGGGGCAGATACGCAGTATTTT
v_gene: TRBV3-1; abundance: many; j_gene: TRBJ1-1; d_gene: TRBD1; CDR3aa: CASSLWTGSEAFF; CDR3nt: TGTGCCAGCAGCCTCTGGACAGGGAGTGAAGCTTTCTTT
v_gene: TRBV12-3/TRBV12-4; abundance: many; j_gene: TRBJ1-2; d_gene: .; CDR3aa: CASSGETRGRGYTF; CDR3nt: TGTGCCAGCAGTGGTGAAACCCGGGGGCGAGGCTACACCTTC
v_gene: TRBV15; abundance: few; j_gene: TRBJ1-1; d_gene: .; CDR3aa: CATSRVRYTEAFF; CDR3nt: TGTGCCACCAGCAGAGTCCGTTACACTGAAGCTTTCTTT
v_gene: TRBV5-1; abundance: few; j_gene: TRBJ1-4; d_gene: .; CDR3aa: CASSFTGMGLNEKLFF; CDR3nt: TGCGCCAGCAGCTTCACGGGGATGGGGCTAAATGAAAAACTGTTTTTT
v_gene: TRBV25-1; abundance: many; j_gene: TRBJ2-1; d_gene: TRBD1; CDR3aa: CASSPSTGVRYNEQFF; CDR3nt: TGTGCCAGCAGTCCCTCGACAGGGGTTAGGTACAATGAGCAGTTCTTC
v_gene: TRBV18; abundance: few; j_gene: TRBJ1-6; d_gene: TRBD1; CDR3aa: CASSPGQGTNSPLHF; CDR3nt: TGTGCCAGCTCACCGGGACAGGGGACTAATTCACCCCTCCACTTT
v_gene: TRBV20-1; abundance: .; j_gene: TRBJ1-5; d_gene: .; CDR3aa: CSATTDGFSNQPQHF; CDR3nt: TGCAGTGCTACCACGGACGGATTTAGCAATCAGCCCCAGCATTTT
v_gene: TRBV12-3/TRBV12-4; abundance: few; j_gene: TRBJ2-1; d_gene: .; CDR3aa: CASTGANEQFF; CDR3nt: TGTGCCAGCACCGGAGCCAATGAGCAGTTCTTC
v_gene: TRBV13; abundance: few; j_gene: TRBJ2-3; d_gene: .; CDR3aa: CASSGGLLSTDTQYF; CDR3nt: TGTGCCAGCAGCGGCGGGCTGCTTAGCACAGATACGCAGTATTTT
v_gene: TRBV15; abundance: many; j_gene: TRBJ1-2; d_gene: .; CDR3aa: CATSRDEGTLTSYGYTF; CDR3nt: TGTGCCACCAGCAGAGATGAGGGTACGCTGACGTCCTATGGCTACACCTTC
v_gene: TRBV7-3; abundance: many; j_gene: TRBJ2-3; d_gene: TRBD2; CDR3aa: CASSLTNYRLAADTQYF; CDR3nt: TGTGCCAGCAGCTTAACCAATTACCGACTAGCCGCAGATACGCAGTATTTT
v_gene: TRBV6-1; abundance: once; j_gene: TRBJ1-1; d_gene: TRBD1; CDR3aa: CASSTDRDRAFEAFF; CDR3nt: TGTGCCAGCAGTACTGACCGGGACAGGGCTTTTGAAGCTTTCTTT
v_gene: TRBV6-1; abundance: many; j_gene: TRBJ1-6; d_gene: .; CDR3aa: CASSPTGGYNSPLHF; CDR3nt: TGTGCCAGCAGCCCCACCGGGGGCTATAATTCACCCCTCCACTTT
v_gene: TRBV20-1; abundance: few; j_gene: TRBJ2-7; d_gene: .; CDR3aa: CSADESGYEQYF; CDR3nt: TGCAGTGCCGACGAGTCGGGCTACGAGCAGTACTTC
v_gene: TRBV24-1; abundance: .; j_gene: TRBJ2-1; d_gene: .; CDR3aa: CATSDPPPGAGEQFF; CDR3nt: TGTGCCACCAGTGACCCCCCCCCGGGGGCTGGTGAGCAGTTCTTC
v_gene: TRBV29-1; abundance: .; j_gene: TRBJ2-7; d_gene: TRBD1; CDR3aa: CSAPGQSGEQYF; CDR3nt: TGCAGCGCCCCGGGACAGTCCGGCGAGCAGTACTTC
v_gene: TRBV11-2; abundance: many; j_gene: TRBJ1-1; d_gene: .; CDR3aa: CASSLARDRTSAFF; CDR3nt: TGTGCCAGCAGCTTAGCCCGGGACCGAACTAGTGCTTTCTTT
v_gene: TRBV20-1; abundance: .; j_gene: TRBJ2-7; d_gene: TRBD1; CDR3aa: CSASPGQRIEISTRSSYEQYF; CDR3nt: TGCAGTGCCTCCCCGGGACAGCGGATAGAGATTTCGACCCGAAGCTCCTACGAGCAGTACTTC
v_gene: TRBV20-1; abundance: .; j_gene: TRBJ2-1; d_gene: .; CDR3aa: CSARGAGATYNEQFF; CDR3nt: TGCAGTGCTAGAGGGGCGGGGGCTACCTACAATGAGCAGTTCTTC
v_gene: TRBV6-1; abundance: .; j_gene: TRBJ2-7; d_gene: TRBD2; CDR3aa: CASSVLAGGPAGEQYF; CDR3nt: TGTGCCAGCAGTGTACTAGCGGGAGGACCCGCCGGCGAGCAGTACTTC
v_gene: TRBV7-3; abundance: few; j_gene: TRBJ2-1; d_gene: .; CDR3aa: CASSPGREWAYNEQFF; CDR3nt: TGTGCCAGCAGCCCCGGCCGGGAATGGGCCTACAATGAGCAGTTCTTC
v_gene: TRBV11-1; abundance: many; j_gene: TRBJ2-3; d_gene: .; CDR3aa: CASSLNRARTDTQYF; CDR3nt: TGTGCCAGCAGCTTAAACCGCGCCCGGACAGATACGCAGTATTTT
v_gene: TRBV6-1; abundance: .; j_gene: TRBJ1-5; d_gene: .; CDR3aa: CASSSYTGFDFNQPQHF; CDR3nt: TGTGCCAGCAGCTCCTATACAGGCTTCGATTTCAATCAGCCCCAGCATTTT
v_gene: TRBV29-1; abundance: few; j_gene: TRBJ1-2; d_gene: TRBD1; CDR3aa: CSVEGGDRPGYTF; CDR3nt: TGCAGCGTTGAAGGGGGGGACAGGCCTGGCTACACCTTC
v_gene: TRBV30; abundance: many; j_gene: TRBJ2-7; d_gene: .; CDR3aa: CAWSDSYEQYF; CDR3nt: TGTGCCTGGAGTGATAGTTACGAGCAGTACTTC
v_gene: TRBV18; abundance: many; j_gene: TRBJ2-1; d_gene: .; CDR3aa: CASSPLAGYNEQFF; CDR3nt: TGTGCCAGCTCACCGCTTGCGGGATACAATGAGCAGTTCTTC
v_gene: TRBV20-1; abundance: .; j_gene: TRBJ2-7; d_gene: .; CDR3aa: CSARTDKSYEQYF; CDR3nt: TGCAGTGCTAGGACTGACAAGTCCTACGAGCAGTACTTC